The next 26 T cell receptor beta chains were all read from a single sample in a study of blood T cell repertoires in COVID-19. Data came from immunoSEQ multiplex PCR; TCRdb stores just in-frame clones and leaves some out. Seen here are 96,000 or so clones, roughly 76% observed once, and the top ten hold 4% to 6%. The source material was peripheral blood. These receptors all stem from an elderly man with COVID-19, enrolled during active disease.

This CDR3 reads CASRVRYLATNEKLFF. CDR3 nucleotide sequence: TGTGCCAGCAGAGTGCGGTACCTTGCAACTAATGAAAAACTGTTTTTT. The genes are TRBV2 and TRBJ1-4; no firm D call. The CDR3 covers 16 residues. In germline, CDR1 is SNHLY, CDR2 FYNNEI. Trimming left V 6 bases short and J 0 bases short, with 14 bases between.

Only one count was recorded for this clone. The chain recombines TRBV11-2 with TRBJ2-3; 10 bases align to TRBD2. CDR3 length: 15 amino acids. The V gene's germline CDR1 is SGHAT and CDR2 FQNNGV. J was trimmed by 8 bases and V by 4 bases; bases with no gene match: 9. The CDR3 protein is CASSSSGRALGTQYF. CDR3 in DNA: TGTGCCAGCAGCTCAAGCGGGAGGGCCTTAGGTACGCAGTATTTT. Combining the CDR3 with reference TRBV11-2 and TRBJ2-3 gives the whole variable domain EAGVAQSPRYKIIEKRQSVAFWCNPISGHATLYWYQQILGQGPKLLIQFQNNGVVDDSQLPKDRFSAERLKGVDSTLKIQPAKLEDSAVYLCASSSSGRALGTQYFGPGTRLTVL.

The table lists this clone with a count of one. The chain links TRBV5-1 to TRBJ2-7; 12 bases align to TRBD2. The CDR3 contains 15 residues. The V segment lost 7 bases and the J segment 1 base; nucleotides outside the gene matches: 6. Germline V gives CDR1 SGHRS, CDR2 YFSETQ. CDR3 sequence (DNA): TGCGCCAGCCGAATCGGACTAGCGGGGTCCTACGAGCAGTACTTC. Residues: CASRIGLAGSYEQYF.

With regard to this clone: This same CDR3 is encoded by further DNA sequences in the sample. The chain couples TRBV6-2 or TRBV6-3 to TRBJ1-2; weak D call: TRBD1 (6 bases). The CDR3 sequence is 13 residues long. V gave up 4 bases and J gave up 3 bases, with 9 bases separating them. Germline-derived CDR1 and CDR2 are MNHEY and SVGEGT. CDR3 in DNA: TGTGCCAGCAGTTTGGACAGCTACTATGGCTACACCTTC. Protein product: CASSLDSYYGYTF.

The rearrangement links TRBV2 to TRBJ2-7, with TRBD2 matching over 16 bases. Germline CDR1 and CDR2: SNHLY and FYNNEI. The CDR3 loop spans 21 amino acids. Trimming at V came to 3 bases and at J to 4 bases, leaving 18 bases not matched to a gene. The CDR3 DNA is TGTGCCAGCAGTGACCAGGGTACGGGACTAGCGGGAGGGCCGGCCCATTACGAGCAGTACTTC. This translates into CASSDQGTGLAGGPAHYEQYF.

The CDR3 spells CASSSQGAQGYGYTF. In DNA, the CDR3 is TGTGCCAGCAGCTCCCAGGGGGCTCAAGGTTATGGCTACACCTTC. The chain carries TRBV7-2 and TRBJ1-2, with 8 bases matching TRBD1. There are 15 residues in the CDR3. V was clipped by 4 bases and J by 5 bases; unmatched bases: 9. CDR1 is SGHTA and CDR2 is FQGNSA in the germline V gene. The whole variable domain, filled in from reference TRBV7-2 and TRBJ1-2, reads GAGVSQSPSNKVTEKGKDVELRCDPISGHTALYWYRQSLGQGLEFLIYFQGNSAPDKSGLPSDRFSAERTGGSVSTLTIQRTQQEDSAVYLCASSSQGAQGYGYTFGSGTRLTVV.

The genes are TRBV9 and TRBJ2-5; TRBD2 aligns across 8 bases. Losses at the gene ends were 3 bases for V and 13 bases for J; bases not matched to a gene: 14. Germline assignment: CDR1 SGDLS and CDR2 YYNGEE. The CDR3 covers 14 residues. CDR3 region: CASSASPRGGLGYF. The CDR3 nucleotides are TGTGCCAGCAGCGCAAGTCCTCGGGGGGGCCTTGGGTACTTC.

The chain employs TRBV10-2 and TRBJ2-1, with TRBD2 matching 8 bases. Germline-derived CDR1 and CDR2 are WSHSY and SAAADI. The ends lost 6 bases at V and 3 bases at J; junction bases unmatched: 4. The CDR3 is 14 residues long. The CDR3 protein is CASSAGTSYNEQFF. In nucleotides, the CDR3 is TGCGCCAGCAGCGCCGGGACTAGCTACAATGAGCAGTTCTTC.

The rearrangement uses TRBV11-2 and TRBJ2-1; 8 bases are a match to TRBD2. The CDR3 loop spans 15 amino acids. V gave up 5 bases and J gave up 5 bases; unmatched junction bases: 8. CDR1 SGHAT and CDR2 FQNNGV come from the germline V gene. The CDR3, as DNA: TGTGCCAGCAGCGACCCGGGACTAGTAAACAATGAGCAGTTCTTC. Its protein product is CASSDPGLVNNEQFF.

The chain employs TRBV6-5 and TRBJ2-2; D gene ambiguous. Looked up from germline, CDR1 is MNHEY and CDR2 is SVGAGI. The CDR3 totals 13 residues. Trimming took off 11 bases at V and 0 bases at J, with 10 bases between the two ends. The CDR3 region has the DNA TGTGCCGCATGGGCGCCGAACACCGGGGAGCTGTTTTTT. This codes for CAAWAPNTGELFF.

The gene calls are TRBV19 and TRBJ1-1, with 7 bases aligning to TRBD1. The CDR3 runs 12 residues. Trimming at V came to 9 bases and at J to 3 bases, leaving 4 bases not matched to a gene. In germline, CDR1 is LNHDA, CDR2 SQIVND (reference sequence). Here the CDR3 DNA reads TGTGCCAGCCGACAGGGTTACACTGAAGCTTTCTTT. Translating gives CASRQGYTEAFF.

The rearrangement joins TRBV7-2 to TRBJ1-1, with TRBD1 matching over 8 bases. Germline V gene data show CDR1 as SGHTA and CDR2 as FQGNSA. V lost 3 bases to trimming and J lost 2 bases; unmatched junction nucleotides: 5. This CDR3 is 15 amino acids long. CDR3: CASSFRAGGNTEAFF. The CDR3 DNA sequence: TGTGCCAGCAGCTTCCGGGCAGGGGGCAACACTGAAGCTTTCTTT.

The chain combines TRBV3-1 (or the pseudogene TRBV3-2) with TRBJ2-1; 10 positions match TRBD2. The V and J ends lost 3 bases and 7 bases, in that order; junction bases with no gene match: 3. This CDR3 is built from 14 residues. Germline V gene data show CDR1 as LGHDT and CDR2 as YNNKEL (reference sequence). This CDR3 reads CASSHGTSVNEQFF. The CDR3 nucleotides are TGTGCCAGCAGCCACGGGACTAGCGTTAATGAGCAGTTCTTC.

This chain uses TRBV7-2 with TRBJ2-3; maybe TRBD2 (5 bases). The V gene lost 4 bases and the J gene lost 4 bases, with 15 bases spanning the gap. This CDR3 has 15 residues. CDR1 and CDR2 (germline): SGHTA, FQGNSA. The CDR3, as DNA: TGTGCCAGCAGCTCCCCTAGCCCTTCGGCAGATACGCAGTATTTT. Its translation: CASSSPSPSADTQYF.

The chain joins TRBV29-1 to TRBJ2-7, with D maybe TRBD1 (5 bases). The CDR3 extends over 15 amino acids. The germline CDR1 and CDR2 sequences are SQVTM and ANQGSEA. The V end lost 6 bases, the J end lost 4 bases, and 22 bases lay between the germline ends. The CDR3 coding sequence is TGCAGCGTCTACGACGCCCAGGGTCAGAATTACGAGCAGTACTTC. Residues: CSVYDAQGQNYEQYF.

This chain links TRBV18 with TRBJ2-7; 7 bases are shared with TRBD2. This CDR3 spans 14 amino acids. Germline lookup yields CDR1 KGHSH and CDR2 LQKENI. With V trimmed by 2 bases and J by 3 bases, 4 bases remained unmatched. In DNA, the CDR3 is TGTGCCAGCTCACCAAGCCAGCGGGGCTACGAGCAGTACTTC. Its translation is CASSPSQRGYEQYF.

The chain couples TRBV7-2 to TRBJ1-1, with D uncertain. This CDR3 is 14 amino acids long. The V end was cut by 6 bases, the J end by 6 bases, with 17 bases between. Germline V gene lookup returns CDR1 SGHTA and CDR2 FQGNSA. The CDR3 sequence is CASSLKHSGAEAFF. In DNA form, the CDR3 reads TGTGCCAGCAGTCTCAAACATTCCGGGGCTGAAGCTTTCTTT.

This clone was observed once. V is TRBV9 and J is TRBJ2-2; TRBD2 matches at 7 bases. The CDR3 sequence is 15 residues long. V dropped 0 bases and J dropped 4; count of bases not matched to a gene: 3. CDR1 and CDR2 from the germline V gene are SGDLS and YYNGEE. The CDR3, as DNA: TGTGCCAGCAGCGTAGGACTAGCCCGCACCGGGGAGCTGTTTTTT. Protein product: CASSVGLARTGELFF.

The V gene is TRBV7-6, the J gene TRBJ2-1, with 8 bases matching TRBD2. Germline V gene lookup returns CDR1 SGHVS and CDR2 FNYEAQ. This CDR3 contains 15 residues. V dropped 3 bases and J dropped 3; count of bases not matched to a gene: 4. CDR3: CASSFMTSDYNEQFF. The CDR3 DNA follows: TGTGCCAGCAGCTTCATGACTAGCGACTACAATGAGCAGTTCTTC.

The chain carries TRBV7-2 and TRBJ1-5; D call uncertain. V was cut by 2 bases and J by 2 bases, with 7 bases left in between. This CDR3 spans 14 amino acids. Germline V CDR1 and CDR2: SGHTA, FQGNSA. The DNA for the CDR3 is TGTGCCAGCAGCTTACAGTCTGGCAATCAGCCCCAGCATTTT. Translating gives CASSLQSGNQPQHF.

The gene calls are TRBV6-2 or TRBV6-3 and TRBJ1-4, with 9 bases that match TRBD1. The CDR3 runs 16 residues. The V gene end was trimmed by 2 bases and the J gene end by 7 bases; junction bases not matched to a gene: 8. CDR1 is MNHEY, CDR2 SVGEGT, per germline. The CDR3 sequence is CASSYDRGKKSEKLFF. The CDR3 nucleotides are TGTGCCAGCAGTTACGACAGGGGGAAGAAGAGTGAAAAACTGTTTTTT.

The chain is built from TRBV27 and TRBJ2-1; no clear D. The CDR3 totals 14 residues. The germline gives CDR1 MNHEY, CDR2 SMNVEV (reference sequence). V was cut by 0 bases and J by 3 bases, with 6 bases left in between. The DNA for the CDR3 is TGTGCCAGCAGTTTATCGGGCAACTACAATGAGCAGTTCTTC. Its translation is CASSLSGNYNEQFF.

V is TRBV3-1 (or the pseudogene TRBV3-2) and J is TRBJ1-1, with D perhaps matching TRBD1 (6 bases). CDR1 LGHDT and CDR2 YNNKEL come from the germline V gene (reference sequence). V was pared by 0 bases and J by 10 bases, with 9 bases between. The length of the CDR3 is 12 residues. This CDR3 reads CASSQEGGRAFF. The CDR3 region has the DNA TGTGCCAGCAGCCAAGAAGGGGGAAGAGCTTTCTTT.

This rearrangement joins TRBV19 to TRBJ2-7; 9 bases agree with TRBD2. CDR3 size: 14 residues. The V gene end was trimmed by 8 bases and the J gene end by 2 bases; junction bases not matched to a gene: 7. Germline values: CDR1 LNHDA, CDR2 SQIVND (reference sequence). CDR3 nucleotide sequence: TGTGCCAGTTCGCTGGCGGGGGGGACCTACGAGCAGTACTTC. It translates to CASSLAGGTYEQYF.

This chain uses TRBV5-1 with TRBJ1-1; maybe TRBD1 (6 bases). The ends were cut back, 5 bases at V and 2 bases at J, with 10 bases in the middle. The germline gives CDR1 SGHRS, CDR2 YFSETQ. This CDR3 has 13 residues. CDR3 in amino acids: CASRQGGNTEAFF. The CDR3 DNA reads TGCGCCAGCAGACAAGGGGGAAACACTGAAGCTTTCTTT.

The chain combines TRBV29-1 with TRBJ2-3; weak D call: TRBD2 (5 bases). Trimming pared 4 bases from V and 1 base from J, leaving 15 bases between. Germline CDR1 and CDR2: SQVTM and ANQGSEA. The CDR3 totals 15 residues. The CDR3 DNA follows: TGCAGCGTTGTTTCGGGGTCTCGTGGCACAGATACGCAGTATTTT. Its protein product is CSVVSGSRGTDTQYF.